This TCR beta chain was sequenced for a study of T-cell memory formation after mild COVID-19. Study outcomes and limitations: Nothing confirmed that second-wave clones peaking on day 37 were specific for SARS-CoV-2. Those CD4+ clones that contracted were mainly in CM and EM (CD8+ ones in EMRA).

CDR3 length: 12 amino acids. TCRdb independently ran MiXCR on the 5' RACE reads; one entry per CDR3 protein. The table has 400,000 to 550,000 distinct CDR3 sequences, roughly 23% seen once; the top ten hold around 13%. As concerns this clonotype: Antigen unknown. One junction end does not reproduce the germline sequence, and a read error may be involved.

The J gene is TRBJ2-7, the V gene TRBV12-3 or TRBV12-4, with TRBD1 matching 7 bases. This TCR came from an adult woman who had mild COVID-19 (a few samples of this study predate the infection). Cell type and time point are not known. The sequencing input was PBMCs or a T cell subset sorted from them (not recorded which). In DNA, the CDR3 is TGTGCCAGCAGTTGGGGACAGTCAGGTAGTTGGTTC. Amino acid sequence: CASSWGQSGSWF.